These T cell receptor beta chains were read from a single sample in a study of cytomegalovirus exposure and HLA in healthy donors. TCRdb keeps only in-frame clones here, not all; method: immunoSEQ multiplex PCR. Its table lists under 150,000 clones. Specimen: PBMCs. The receptors shown here come from a man in his forties in good health and CMV-seronegative. Both conserved end residues are part of each CDR3. The D gene is left open where the match is weak.

d_call	cdr3_length	v_call	j_call	cdr3_nt	cdr3_aa
.	16	TRBV7-2	TRBJ2-6	TGTGCCAGCAGCTTAGAGTCCTCGGGGGGGGCCAACGTCCTGACTTTC	CASSLESSGGANVLTF
TRBD2	16	TRBV19	TRBJ2-2	TGTGCCAGTAGTATAGTTGGTAAACGGGAGGTCGGGGAGCTGTTTTTT	CASSIVGKREVGELFF
.	16	TRBV12-5	TRBJ2-2	TGTGCTAGTGGTCTCCCCGGCGGGGGCCCCGGCGGGGAGCTGTTTTTT	CASGLPGGGPGGELFF
TRBD2	17	TRBV5-1	TRBJ2-2	TGCGCCAGCGCCTGGGTGGCGGGGGGGCCCGGCACCGGGGAGCTGTTTTTT	CASAWVAGGPGTGELFF
TRBD1	15	TRBV19	TRBJ1-2	TGTGCCAGTAGTCCACCGACAGGGAGGAGTGATGGCTACACCTTC	CASSPPTGRSDGYTF
.	12	TRBV6-5	TRBJ1-4	TGTGCCAGCAGCACAACTAATGAAAAACTGTTTTTT	CASSTTNEKLFF
.	16	TRBV19	TRBJ1-4	TGTGCCAGTAGTACGCGAACCGCTGCAACTAATGAAAAACTGTTTTTT	CASSTRTAATNEKLFF
.	12	TRBV5-4	TRBJ2-7	TGTGCCAGCAGCTCAGAGGCCTACGAGCAGTACTTC	CASSSEAYEQYF
.	12	TRBV7-9	TRBJ2-7	TGTGCCAGCAGCTCCTACTCCTACGAGCAGTACTTC	CASSSYSYEQYF
TRBD1	15	TRBV5-1	TRBJ1-5	TGCGCCAGCAGCCCCGGACAGGGTAGGAATCAGCCCCAGCATTTT	CASSPGQGRNQPQHF
.	15	TRBV28	TRBJ1-5	TGTGCCAGCAGTTCAGGGGTTCGCAGCAATCAGCCCCAGCATTTT	CASSSGVRSNQPQHF
TRBD1	15	TRBV9	TRBJ2-2	TGTGCCAGCAGCGTGACAGGGACAAACACCGGGGAGCTGTTTTTT	CASSVTGTNTGELFF
.	14	TRBV5-1	TRBJ1-3	TGCGCCAGCAGCTTGGACAGGCCTGGAAACACCATATATTTT	CASSLDRPGNTIYF
.	13	TRBV5-1	TRBJ2-7	TGCGCCAGCTCCAGCGGGACAAACTACGAGCAGTACTTC	CASSSGTNYEQYF
.	15	TRBV5-4	TRBJ1-6	TGTGCCAGCAGCTTGGTGACGGGAGTGAATTCACCCCTCCACTTT	CASSLVTGVNSPLHF
TRBD2	14	TRBV27	TRBJ2-7	TGTGCCTGCAAGGCTAGCGGGACCCCCTACGAGCAGTACTTC	CACKASGTPYEQYF
TRBD1	15	TRBV6-5	TRBJ2-2	TGTGCCAGCAGGAGGACAGGGGCCAACACCGGGGAGCTGTTTTTT	CASRRTGANTGELFF
TRBD1	14	TRBV6-1	TRBJ2-3	TGTGCCAGCACCCTAACAGGGGGTTATGATACGCAGTATTTT	CASTLTGGYDTQYF
TRBD1	16	TRBV5-8	TRBJ1-5	TGTGCCAGCAGCTTGGTTTGGCAGGGGGCGAATCAGCCCCAGCATTTT	CASSLVWQGANQPQHF
TRBD1	15	TRBV9	TRBJ2-7	TGTGCCAGCAGCGGGGGGACAGCGCGCCTGGGGGAGCAGTACTTC	CASSGGTARLGEQYF
TRBD1	15	TRBV27	TRBJ1-5	TGTGCCAGTACCGGGACAGGGGTTTGCAATCAGCCCCAGCATTTT	CASTGTGVCNQPQHF
TRBD2	16	TRBV2	TRBJ2-1	TGTGCCAGCAGTGAACATGAGCGGGGGGGCGGGAATGAGCAGTTCTTC	CASSEHERGGGNEQFF